Ten or more counts support the clone carrying this T cell receptor beta chain. This entry comes from a study of T cells in Graves' hyperthyroidism and ophthalmopathy. Study-wide background: The initial diagnosis was the point when peripheral blood was collected, ahead of any treatment.

Lactation, pregnancy, other autoimmune disease or uncontrolled infection excluded patients. This CDR3 is 15 amino acids long. V was pared by 7 bases and J by 3 bases, with 9 bases of the junction left unmatched. The germline gives CDR1 SQVTM, CDR2 ANQGSEA. Amplification targeted TCR beta CDR3 regions from RNA transcripts. First-round RT-PCR with HTBI primers amplified the TCR CDR3 region. From the multiplex PCR reads, TCRdb called clonotypes with MiXCR, one entry per CDR3 protein. Among 100,000 to 140,000 distinct CDR3 sequences, about 16% were seen once, and the ten largest hold around two fifths. The sequencing sample was made of blood. This chain joins TRBV29-1 and TRBJ2-3, with 11 bases identical to TRBD2. The receptor was derived from a woman between 45 and 60 years old with Graves' hyperthyroidism. The CDR3 region is CSAAWASGRTDTQYF. For the CDR3, the DNA is TGCAGCGCCGCCTGGGCTAGCGGGAGGACAGATACGCAGTATTTT.